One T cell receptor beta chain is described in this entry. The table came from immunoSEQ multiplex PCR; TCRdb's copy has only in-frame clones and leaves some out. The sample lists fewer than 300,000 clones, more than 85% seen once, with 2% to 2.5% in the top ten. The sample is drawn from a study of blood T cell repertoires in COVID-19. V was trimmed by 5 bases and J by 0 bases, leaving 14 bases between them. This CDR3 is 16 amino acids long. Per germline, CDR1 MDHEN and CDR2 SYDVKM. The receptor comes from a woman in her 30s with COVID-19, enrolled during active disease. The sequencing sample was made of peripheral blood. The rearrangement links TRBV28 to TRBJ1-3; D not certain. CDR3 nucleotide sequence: TGTGCCAGCAGTCCGCCTTTACTGTACTCTGGAAACACCATATATTTT. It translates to CASSPPLLYSGNTIYF.